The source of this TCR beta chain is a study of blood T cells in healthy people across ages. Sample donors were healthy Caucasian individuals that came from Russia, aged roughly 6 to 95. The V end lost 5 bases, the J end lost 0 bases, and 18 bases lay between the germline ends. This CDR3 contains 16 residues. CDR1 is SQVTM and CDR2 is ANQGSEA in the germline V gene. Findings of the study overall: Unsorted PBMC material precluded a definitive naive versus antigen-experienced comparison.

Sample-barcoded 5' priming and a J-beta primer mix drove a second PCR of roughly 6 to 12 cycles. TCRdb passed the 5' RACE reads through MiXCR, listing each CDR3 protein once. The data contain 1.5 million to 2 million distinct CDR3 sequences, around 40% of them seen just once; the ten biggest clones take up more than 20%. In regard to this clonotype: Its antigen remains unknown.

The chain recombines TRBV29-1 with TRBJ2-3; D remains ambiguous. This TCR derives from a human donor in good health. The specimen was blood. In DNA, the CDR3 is TGCAGCGTTTCGAGTTGGTCCTTATTCAGCACAGATACGCAGTATTTT. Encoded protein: CSVSSWSLFSTDTQYF.